This TCR beta chain was identified during a study of control samples from healthy donors and cancer patients. Sequencing was performed with immunoSEQ multiplex PCR; in TCRdb, only in-frame clones are kept and a portion is missing. The sample records roughly 50,000 clones, around 97% being singletons. Germline CDR1 is MDHEN and CDR2 is SYDVKM. CDR3 length: 17 amino acids. Trimming cost V 7 bases and J 0 bases; bases outside gene matches: 7. The chain couples TRBV28 to TRBJ1-5; 12 bases agree with TRBD1. The receptor was derived from a woman between 25 and 40 years old in good health. Sequenced material: blood. The CDR3 sequence is CASTLRDRGHSNQPQHF. The DNA of the CDR3 is TGTGCCAGCACCCTGAGGGACAGGGGGCATAGCAATCAGCCCCAGCATTTT.